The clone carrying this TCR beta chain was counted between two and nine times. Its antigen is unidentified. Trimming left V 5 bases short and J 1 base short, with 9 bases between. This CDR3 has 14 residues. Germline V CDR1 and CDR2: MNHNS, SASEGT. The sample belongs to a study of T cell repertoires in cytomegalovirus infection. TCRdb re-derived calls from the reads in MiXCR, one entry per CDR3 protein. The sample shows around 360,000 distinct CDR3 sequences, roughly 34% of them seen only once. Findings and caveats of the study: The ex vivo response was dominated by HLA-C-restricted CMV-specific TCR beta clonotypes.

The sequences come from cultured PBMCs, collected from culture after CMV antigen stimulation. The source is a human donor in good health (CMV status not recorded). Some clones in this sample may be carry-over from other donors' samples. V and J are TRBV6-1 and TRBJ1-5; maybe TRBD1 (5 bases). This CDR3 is CASSLDTSNQPQHF. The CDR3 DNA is TGTGCCAGCAGTCTGGACACCAGCAATCAGCCCCAGCATTTT.